This T cell receptor (beta chain) originates from a study of blood T cell repertoires in COVID-19. Study information: Samples taken during acute and convalescent COVID-19 were collected in the United States, Italy and Spain. Sample material is recorded as cDNA or gDNA derived from T cells, B-cell-depleted T cells, or PBMCs.

The CDR3 has 15 residues. The V gene's germline CDR1 is SGHAT and CDR2 FQNNGV. V gave up 0 bases and J gave up 5 bases, with 10 bases separating them. In the original processing: Estimated nucleated cell counts came from reference gene primer amplification. The repertoire was sequenced with immunoSEQ multiplex PCR; TCRdb's copy has only in-frame clones and lacks some. The V and J calls and clone size are taken from that table; D and trimming were inferred from the DNA. Found here are 110,000 to 150,000 clones, approximately 87% of them singletons; the top ten hold over 35%. V usage is TRBV11-2 and J usage is TRBJ1-4, with a possible D match to TRBD1 (6 bases). This clonotype was sampled from a human donor in a cohort sampled during active COVID-19. Source material: peripheral blood. The CDR3 is CASSLDRGPNEKLFF. The DNA for the CDR3 is TGTGCCAGCAGCTTAGACAGGGGCCCGAATGAAAAACTGTTTTTT.